What follows are 32 T cell receptor beta chains derived from one specimen sequenced in a study of spatial heterogeneity in lung cancer. TCRdb analysed the 5' RACE reads with MiXCR anew, one entry per CDR3 protein. The sample records roughly 80,000 distinct CDR3 sequences, roughly 12% being singletons. Time point denoted: sample taken at primary tumor resection. Without sorting, whole RNA was sequenced from tumor, nontumor lung or frozen PBMC. Sequences were derived from PBMCs, sampled at surgery. The receptors were sampled from a male donor with early-stage non-small cell lung cancer.

In its sample, this clonotype was seen a few times. The chain has TRBV14 and TRBJ2-7; 9 bases are a match to TRBD1. Germline loops: CDR1 SGHDN, CDR2 FVKESK. This CDR3 spans 13 amino acids. Losses at the gene ends were 5 bases for V and 6 bases for J; bases not matched to a gene: 5. In nucleotides, the CDR3 is TGTGCCAGCAGCGAACAGGGGGCCGGCGAGCAGTACTTC. It specifies CASSEQGAGEQYF.

The CDR3 spells CSARGLAGGTDTQYF. The CDR3 DNA follows: TGCAGTGCTCGCGGACTAGCCGGAGGCACAGATACGCAGTATTTT. The J gene is TRBJ2-3, the V gene TRBV20-1; 8 bases are a match to TRBD2. This CDR3 has 15 residues. Germline V gene lookup returns CDR1 DFQATT and CDR2 SNEGSKA (reference sequence). Losses at the gene ends were 5 bases for V and 1 base for J; bases not matched to a gene: 8.

At least ten counts were recorded for this clonotype. The rearrangement links TRBV12-3 or TRBV12-4 to TRBJ1-6; TRBD1 agrees at 8 bases. CDR3 length: 15 amino acids. The J segment lost 10 bases and the V segment lost 6 bases, leaving 11 bases of the junction unmatched. CDR3 nucleotides: TGTGCCAGCAGCCTCGGACAGGGCTATAGGTCACCCCTCCACTTT. It yields the protein CASSLGQGYRSPLHF.

This chain links TRBV3-1 with TRBJ2-3, with a tentative D call TRBD2 (7 bases). Trimming took off 4 bases at V and 6 bases at J, with 17 bases between the two ends. CDR1 is LGHDT and CDR2 is YNNKEL in the germline V gene (reference sequence). CDR3 size: 15 residues. CDR3 amino acids: CASSLKGGDVDTQYF. CDR3 nucleotides: TGTGCCAGCAGCCTCAAAGGGGGGGACGTGGATACGCAGTATTTT.

The genes are TRBV20-1 and TRBJ2-3; D is uncertain. Germline V gene sequence: CDR1 DFQATT, CDR2 SNEGSKA (reference sequence). The CDR3 loop spans 10 amino acids. V lost 6 bases and J 6 bases, leaving 7 bases between the germline ends. CDR3 bases: TGCAGTGCCCGACTCGATACGCAGTATTTT. Amino acid sequence: CSARLDTQYF.

The rearrangement links TRBV19 to TRBJ1-5; TRBD1 is a possible D gene (5 bases). The CDR3 has 22 amino acids. Trimming shortened V by 5 bases and J by 0 bases, and 32 bases separated the two germline ends. CDR1 and CDR2 from the germline V gene are LNHDA and SQIVND (reference sequence). The CDR3, as DNA: TGTGCCAGTAGTGCCTTTTTGAATTTCGGGACCCAGAGCTTCATTAGCAATCAGCCCCAGCATTTT. It encodes CASSAFLNFGTQSFISNQPQHF.

This clonotype has more than one count but fewer than ten. The J gene is TRBJ2-3, the V gene TRBV2; TRBD2 agrees at 11 bases. CDR1 and CDR2 from the germline V gene are SNHLY and FYNNEI. The CDR3 totals 16 residues. V was pared by 1 base and J by 6 bases, with 6 bases of the junction left unmatched. The CDR3 bases are TGTGCCAGCAGTGAAGTCTCACTAGCGGGAGTGGATACGCAGTATTTT. Translating gives CASSEVSLAGVDTQYF.

The gene calls are TRBV3-1 and TRBJ2-3; D is ambiguous. The CDR3 covers 14 residues. Germline CDR1 is LGHDT and CDR2 is YNNKEL (reference sequence). V was shortened by 3 bases and J by 2 bases, with 9 bases between the two germline ends. CDR3 amino acids: CASSHSLPTDTQYF. In nucleotides, the CDR3 is TGTGCCAGCAGCCATAGTTTACCCACAGATACGCAGTATTTT.

This clonotype came up a few times. The chain employs TRBV27 and TRBJ1-3, with D unresolved. The germline V gene encodes CDR1 MNHEY and CDR2 SMNVEV (reference sequence). Trimming removed 5 bases at V and 4 bases at J, with 6 bases between. The CDR3 runs to 12 residues. CDR3 amino acids: CASSPDGNTIYF. DNA of the CDR3: TGTGCCAGCAGTCCCGACGGAAACACCATATATTTT.

Only a few counts were recorded for this clonotype. The V gene is TRBV7-2, the J gene TRBJ2-7, with 7 bases that match TRBD1. V lost 7 bases to trimming and J lost 1 base; unmatched junction nucleotides: 7. Per the germline V gene, CDR1 is SGHTA and CDR2 is FQGNSA. The CDR3 spans 14 residues. The CDR3 region is CASTQGTASYEQYF. The CDR3 DNA reads TGTGCCAGCACCCAAGGGACAGCGTCCTACGAGCAGTACTTC.

The genes are TRBV19 and TRBJ2-7, with D possibly being TRBD2 (5 bases). The CDR3 loop spans 14 amino acids. V dropped 5 bases and J dropped 2 bases, with 13 bases sitting between them. The germline CDR1 and CDR2 sequences are LNHDA and SQIVND (reference sequence). The DNA of the CDR3 is TGTGCCAGTAGTGCCGGTAGAGGGACCTACGAGCAGTACTTC. Its translation: CASSAGRGTYEQYF.

This clonotype was counted a few times. J is TRBJ2-3 and V is TRBV7-9, with D maybe TRBD2 (6 bases). Germline V gives CDR1 SEHNR, CDR2 FQNEAQ (reference sequence). V lost 5 bases and J lost 6, with 12 bases in between. The CDR3 loop spans 13 amino acids. For the CDR3, the DNA is TGTGCCAGCAGCCTAGACACTAGCGATACGCAGTATTTT. It yields the protein CASSLDTSDTQYF.

This clonotype was found a few times. The chain joins TRBV19 to TRBJ1-2; no definite D call. Germline CDR1 reads LNHDA; CDR2 reads SQIVND (reference sequence). With 5 bases removed from V and 6 bases from J, the gap between germline ends came to 19 bases. CDR3 size: 15 residues. The CDR3 loop is CASSPRGVRLHGYTF. CDR3 nucleotide sequence: TGTGCCAGTAGTCCCCGTGGGGTCCGTCTACATGGCTACACCTTC. Together with reference TRBV19 and TRBJ1-2, the CDR3 gives the full variable domain: DGGITQSPKYLFRKEGQNVTLSCEQNLNHDAMYWYRQDPGQGLRLIYYSQIVNDFQKGDIAEGYSVSREKKESFPLTVTSAQKNPTAFYLCASSPRGVRLHGYTFGSGTRLTVV.

This clonotype was found a few times. The rearrangement uses TRBV9 and TRBJ2-1; 11 bases fit TRBD2. With V trimmed by 4 bases and J by 0 bases, 9 bases remained unmatched. CDR3 length: 18 residues. Germline values: CDR1 SGDLS, CDR2 YYNGEE. The CDR3 is CASSTPLTSGSSYNEQFF. CDR3 sequence (DNA): TGTGCCAGCAGCACCCCCCTTACTAGCGGGAGCTCCTACAATGAGCAGTTCTTC. Combining the CDR3 with reference TRBV9 and TRBJ2-1 gives the whole variable domain DSGVTQTPKHLITATGQRVTLRCSPRSGDLSVYWYQQSLDQGLQFLIQYYNGEERAKGNILERFSAQQFPDLHSELNLSSLELGDSALYFCASSTPLTSGSSYNEQFFGPGTRLTVL.

The J gene is TRBJ1-1, the V gene TRBV6-1; D remains ambiguous. V was trimmed by 2 bases and J by 2 bases, leaving 9 bases between them. The CDR3 loop spans 14 amino acids. Germline assignment: CDR1 MNHNS and CDR2 SASEGT. The DNA of the CDR3 is TGTGCCAGCAGTGAACTGTTATCAAACACTGAAGCTTTCTTT. This encodes CASSELLSNTEAFF.

The table lists this clonotype with many counts. The rearrangement joins TRBV29-1 to TRBJ1-4, with TRBD1 identical over 7 bases. With 4 bases clipped from V and 7 bases from J, the junction kept 6 bases outside the gene matches. Germline loops: CDR1 SQVTM, CDR2 ANQGSEA. This CDR3 comprises 13 residues. CDR3 protein: CSVARGRGEKLFF. In DNA form, the CDR3 reads TGCAGCGTTGCGAGGGGGCGGGGTGAAAAACTGTTTTTT.

This chain joins TRBV20-1 and TRBJ2-1, with TRBD2 matching over 11 bases. The V segment lost 6 bases and the J segment 5 bases; nucleotides outside the gene matches: 12. CDR3 length: 16 residues. From germline, CDR1 is DFQATT and CDR2 SNEGSKA (reference sequence). The CDR3 loop reads CSAERLAGRPDNEQFF. Here the CDR3 DNA reads TGCAGTGCCGAAAGACTAGCGGGACGCCCCGACAATGAGCAGTTCTTC.

The rearrangement uses TRBV12-5 and TRBJ2-1; 9 bases are shared with TRBD2. Per germline, CDR1 LGHNT and CDR2 FRNRAP. J gave up 5 bases and V 2 bases, and 4 bases lay outside the gene matches. The CDR3 sequence is 15 residues long. CDR3 bases: TGTGCTAGTGGTTTGTCCCTAGCGGGGCACAATGAGCAGTTCTTC. Its protein product is CASGLSLAGHNEQFF.

This chain uses TRBV18 with TRBJ2-1; D is perhaps TRBD1 (5 bases). Germline V CDR1 and CDR2: KGHSH, LQKENI. The V gene lost 2 bases and the J gene lost 9 bases, with 17 bases spanning the gap. The CDR3 loop spans 15 amino acids. The CDR3, as DNA: TGTGCCAGCTCACCAGGGCAGGGAAGTTGGAGTGAGCAGTTCTTC. It specifies CASSPGQGSWSEQFF.

The chain has TRBV15 and TRBJ1-1; 10 bases line up with TRBD1. CDR1 is LNHNV and CDR2 is YYDKDF in the germline V gene (reference sequence). V shed 0 bases and J 7 bases; nucleotides not matched to a gene: 5. This CDR3 has 15 residues. The CDR3 protein is CATSRERGQGNEAFF. CDR3 bases: TGTGCCACCAGCAGAGAGAGGGGACAGGGGAATGAAGCTTTCTTT.

This chain uses TRBV24-1 with TRBJ1-2; a weak D match, TRBD1 (5 bases). The germline gives CDR1 KGHDR, CDR2 SFDVKD. The V and J ends lost 2 bases and 6 bases respectively, with 9 bases between them. CDR3 length: 13 amino acids. DNA for the CDR3: TGTGCCACCAGTGATTCCGGGACGGATGGCTACACCTTC. This codes for CATSDSGTDGYTF.

This clonotype was seen only a few times. This chain connects TRBV18 to TRBJ2-3; 7 nucleotides match TRBD2. Trimming at V came to 0 bases and at J to 4 bases, leaving 7 bases not matched to a gene. This CDR3 spans 16 amino acids. Germline V gene lookup returns CDR1 KGHSH and CDR2 LQKENI. In DNA, the CDR3 is TGTGCCAGCTCACCACCGAGAGCGGGGAACCCAGATACGCAGTATTTT. It specifies CASSPPRAGNPDTQYF.

The chain uses TRBV20-1 and TRBJ2-7, with TRBD2 matching over 10 bases. The CDR3 is 15 amino acids. V trimming: 2 bases; J trimming: 2 bases; junction bases outside the gene matches: 6. CDR1 is DFQATT, CDR2 SNEGSKA, per germline (reference sequence). For the CDR3, the DNA is TGCAGTGCTAGACCCGGACTAGCGGCTACCTACGAGCAGTACTTC. Translation: CSARPGLAATYEQYF.

This clonotype came up many times. This chain links TRBV29-1 with TRBJ1-1; D is possibly TRBD1 (6 bases). V was cut by 3 bases and J by 5 bases, with 19 bases left in between. CDR3 length: 15 residues. In germline, CDR1 is SQVTM, CDR2 ANQGSEA. The CDR3 reads CSVDETGLEGTEAFF. DNA for the CDR3: TGCAGCGTTGACGAGACAGGATTAGAAGGAACTGAAGCTTTCTTT.

The rearrangement links TRBV29-1 to TRBJ2-1; TRBD1 agrees at 10 bases. The CDR3 runs 14 residues. V lost 8 bases to trimming and J lost 7 bases; unmatched junction nucleotides: 11. CDR1 and CDR2 from the germline V gene are SQVTM and ANQGSEA. This CDR3 is CSTVGQGGRNEQFF. The CDR3 bases are TGCAGCACTGTAGGACAGGGGGGCAGGAATGAGCAGTTCTTC.

This clonotype occurred a few times. The chain links TRBV20-1 to TRBJ1-1; D is perhaps TRBD1 (5 bases). This CDR3 has 12 residues. Germline loops: CDR1 DFQATT, CDR2 SNEGSKA (reference sequence). As DNA, the CDR3 is TGCGGGTCAGTTGGGACGCACACTGAAGCTTTCTTT. This translates into CGSVGTHTEAFF.

This clonotype showed up just a few times. The rearrangement joins TRBV15 to TRBJ2-3; no reliable D call. V shed 2 bases and J shed 5 bases, with 14 bases lying between them. Germline values: CDR1 LNHNV, CDR2 YYDKDF (reference sequence). This CDR3 is 15 amino acids long. CDR3 in DNA: TGTGCCACCAGCAGACCGTTCCTCCAACAAGATACGCAGTATTTT. Protein sequence: CATSRPFLQQDTQYF.

This clonotype was detected only a few times. The V and J genes are TRBV12-5 and TRBJ2-7; 8 positions agree with TRBD1. Germline CDR1 and CDR2: LGHNT and FRNRAP. The CDR3 loop spans 14 amino acids. Trimming at V came to 9 bases and at J to 5 bases, leaving 12 bases not matched to a gene. CDR3 amino acids: CASTVQGAGDEQYF. The CDR3 coding sequence is TGTGCTAGCACTGTTCAGGGGGCTGGAGACGAGCAGTACTTC.

Notes on this clonotype: Possible read error: a much larger clone is one base away. The V call is TRBV30, the J call TRBJ2-1; unclear D gene. The CDR3 has 12 amino acids. Germline-derived CDR1 and CDR2 are GTSNPN and SVGIG (reference sequence). CDR3 sequence: CSWSVLRNEQFF. Written as DNA, the CDR3 is TGTTCCTGGAGTGTACTGAGGAATGAGCAGTTCTTC.

This clonotype has more than one count but fewer than ten. The V gene is TRBV27, the J gene TRBJ2-4; D is possibly TRBD1 (6 bases). CDR1 is MNHEY, CDR2 SMNVEV, per germline (reference sequence). The CDR3 sequence is 12 residues long. V lost 7 bases and J lost 4, with 8 bases in between. CDR3 protein: CASMGAKNIQYF. As DNA, the CDR3 is TGTGCCAGCATGGGGGCGAAAAACATTCAGTACTTC.

This chain links TRBV7-9 with TRBJ2-7, with D unresolved. This CDR3 has 16 residues. V dropped 5 bases and J dropped 3 bases, with 20 bases sitting between them. CDR1 is SEHNR and CDR2 is FQNEAQ in the germline V gene (reference sequence). The CDR3 sequence is CASSLTDAPDFYEQYF. CDR3 in DNA: TGTGCCAGCAGCCTGACGGACGCCCCTGATTTCTACGAGCAGTACTTC.

This clonotype was picked up many times. The chain couples TRBV6-5 to TRBJ1-4; 7 bases agree with TRBD1. Germline assignment: CDR1 MNHEY and CDR2 SVGAGI. CDR3 length: 16 residues. With V trimmed by 5 bases and J by 8 bases, 14 bases remained unmatched. In nucleotides, the CDR3 is TGTGCCAGCAGTCCCCGTCGACAGGGTGGAAGGGAAAAACTGTTTTTT. It specifies CASSPRRQGGREKLFF.